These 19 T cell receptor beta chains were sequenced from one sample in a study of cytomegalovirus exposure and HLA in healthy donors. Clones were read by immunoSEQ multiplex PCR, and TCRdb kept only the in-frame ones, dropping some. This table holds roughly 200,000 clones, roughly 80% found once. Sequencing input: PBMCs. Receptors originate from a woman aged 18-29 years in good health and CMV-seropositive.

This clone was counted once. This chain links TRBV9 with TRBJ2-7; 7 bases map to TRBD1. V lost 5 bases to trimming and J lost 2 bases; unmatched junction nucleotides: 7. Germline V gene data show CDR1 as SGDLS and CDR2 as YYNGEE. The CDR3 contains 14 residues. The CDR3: CASSEGQTPYEQYF. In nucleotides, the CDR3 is TGTGCCAGCAGTGAGGGACAGACACCCTACGAGCAGTACTTC. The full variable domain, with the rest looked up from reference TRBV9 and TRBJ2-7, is DSGVTQTPKHLITATGQRVTLRCSPRSGDLSVYWYQQSLDQGLQFLIQYYNGEERAKGNILERFSAQQFPDLHSELNLSSLELGDSALYFCASSEGQTPYEQYFGPGTRLTVT.

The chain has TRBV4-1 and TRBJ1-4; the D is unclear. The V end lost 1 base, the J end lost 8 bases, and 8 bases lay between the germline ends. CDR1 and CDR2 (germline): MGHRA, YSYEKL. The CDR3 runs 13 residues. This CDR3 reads CASSQASGEKLFF. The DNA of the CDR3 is TGCGCCAGCAGCCAAGCATCCGGGGAAAAACTGTTTTTT.

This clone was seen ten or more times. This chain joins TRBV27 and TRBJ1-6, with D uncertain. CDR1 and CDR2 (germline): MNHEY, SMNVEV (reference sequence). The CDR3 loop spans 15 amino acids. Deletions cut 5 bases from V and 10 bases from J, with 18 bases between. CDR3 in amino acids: CASSPWRAGGSPLHF. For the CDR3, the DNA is TGTGCCAGCAGTCCTTGGCGGGCTGGTGGATCACCCCTCCACTTT.

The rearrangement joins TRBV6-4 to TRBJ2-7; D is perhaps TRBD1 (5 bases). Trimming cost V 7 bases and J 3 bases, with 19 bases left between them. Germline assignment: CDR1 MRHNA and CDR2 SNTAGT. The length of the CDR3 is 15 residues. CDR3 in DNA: TGTGCCAGCAATCCGTTTAGGGGTATGGACTACGAGCAGTACTTC. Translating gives CASNPFRGMDYEQYF.

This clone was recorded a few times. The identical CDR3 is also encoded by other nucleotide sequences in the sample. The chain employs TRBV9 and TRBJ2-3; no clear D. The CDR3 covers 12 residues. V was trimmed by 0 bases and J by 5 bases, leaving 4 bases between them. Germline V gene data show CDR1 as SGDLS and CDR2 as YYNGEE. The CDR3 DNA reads TGTGCCAGCAGCGTAGGGAGAGATACGCAGTATTTT. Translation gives CASSVGRDTQYF.

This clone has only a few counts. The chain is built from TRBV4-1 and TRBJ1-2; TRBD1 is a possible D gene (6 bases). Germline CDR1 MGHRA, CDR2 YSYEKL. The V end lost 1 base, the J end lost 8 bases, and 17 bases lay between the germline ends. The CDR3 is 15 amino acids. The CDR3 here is CASSQVGAGDQGYTF. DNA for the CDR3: TGCGCCAGCAGCCAAGTAGGGGCAGGGGATCAGGGCTACACCTTC.

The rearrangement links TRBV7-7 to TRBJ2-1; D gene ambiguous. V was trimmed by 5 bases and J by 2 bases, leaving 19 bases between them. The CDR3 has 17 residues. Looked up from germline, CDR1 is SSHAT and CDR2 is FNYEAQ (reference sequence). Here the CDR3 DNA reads TGTGCCAGCAGCCCAAGGCCTTCGACAAGTCCCTACAATGAGCAGTTCTTC. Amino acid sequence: CASSPRPSTSPYNEQFF.

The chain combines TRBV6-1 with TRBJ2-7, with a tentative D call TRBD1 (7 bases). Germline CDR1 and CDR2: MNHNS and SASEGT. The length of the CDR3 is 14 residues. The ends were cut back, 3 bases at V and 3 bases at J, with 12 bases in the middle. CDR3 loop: CASSESGGSYEQYF. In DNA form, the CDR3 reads TGTGCCAGCAGTGAGTCAGGGGGGAGCTACGAGCAGTACTTC.

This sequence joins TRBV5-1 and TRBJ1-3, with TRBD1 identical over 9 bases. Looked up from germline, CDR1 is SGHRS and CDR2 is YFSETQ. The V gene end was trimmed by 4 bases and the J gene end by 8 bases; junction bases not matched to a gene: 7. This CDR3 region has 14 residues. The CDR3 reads CASSRGQGSDTIYF. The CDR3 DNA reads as TGCGCCAGCAGCCGCGGACAGGGGAGCGACACCATATATTTT.

The CDR3 loop reads CASSFSEVHGYTF. The CDR3 region has the DNA TGTGCCAGCAGCTTTTCAGAGGTCCATGGCTACACCTTC. The chain recombines TRBV7-8 with TRBJ1-2, with D hard to call. V was trimmed by 3 bases and J by 6 bases, leaving 11 bases between them. CDR1 SGHVS and CDR2 FQNEAQ come from the germline V gene. The CDR3 is 13 amino acids.

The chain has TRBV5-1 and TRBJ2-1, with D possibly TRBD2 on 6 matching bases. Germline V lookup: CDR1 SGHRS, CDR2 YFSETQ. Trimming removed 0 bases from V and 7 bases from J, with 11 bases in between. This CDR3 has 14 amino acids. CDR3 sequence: CASSLAAGLNEQFF. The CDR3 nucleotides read TGCGCCAGCAGCTTGGCCGCGGGGCTGAATGAGCAGTTCTTC.

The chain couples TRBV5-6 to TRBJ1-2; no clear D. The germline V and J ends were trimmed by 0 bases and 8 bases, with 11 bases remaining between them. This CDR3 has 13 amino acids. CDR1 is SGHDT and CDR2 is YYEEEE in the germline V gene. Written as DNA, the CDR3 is TGTGCCAGCAGCTTGGCGGCGGGTGAGGGCTACACCTTC. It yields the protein CASSLAAGEGYTF. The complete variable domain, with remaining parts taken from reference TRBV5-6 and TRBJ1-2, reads DAGVTQSPTHLIKTRGQQVTLRCSPKSGHDTVSWYQQALGQGPQFIFQYYEEEERQRGNFPDRFSGHQFPNYSSELNVNALLLGDSALYLCASSLAAGEGYTFGSGTRLTVV.

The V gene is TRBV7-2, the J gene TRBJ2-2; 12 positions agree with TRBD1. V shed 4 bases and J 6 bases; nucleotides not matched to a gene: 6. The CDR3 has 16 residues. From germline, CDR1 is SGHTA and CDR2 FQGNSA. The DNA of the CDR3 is TGTGCCAGCAGCTCAACCGGGACAGGGGGCTCCGGGGAGCTGTTTTTT. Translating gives CASSSTGTGGSGELFF.

As DNA, the CDR3 is TGTGCCAGCATTACGGGACAGAACTATGGCTACACCTTC. Amino acid sequence: CASITGQNYGYTF. The chain is built from TRBV2 and TRBJ1-2, with TRBD1 matching 7 bases. Germline V gene data show CDR1 as SNHLY and CDR2 as FYNNEI. The trim removed 7 bases at V and 2 bases at J, leaving 4 bases unmatched. This CDR3 has 13 residues.

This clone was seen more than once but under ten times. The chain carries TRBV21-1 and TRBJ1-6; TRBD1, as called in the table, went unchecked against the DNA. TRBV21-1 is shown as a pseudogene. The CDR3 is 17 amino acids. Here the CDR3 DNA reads TGTGCCAGCAGCGCTCGACAGGGGGCGAACGAGAATTCACCCCTCCACTTT. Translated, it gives CASSARQGANENSPLHF.

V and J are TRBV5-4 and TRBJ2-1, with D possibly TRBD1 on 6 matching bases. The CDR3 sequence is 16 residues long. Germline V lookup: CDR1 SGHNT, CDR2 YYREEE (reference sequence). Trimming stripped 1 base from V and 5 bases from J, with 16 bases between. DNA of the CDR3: TGTGCCAGCAGCTTGCGGGCGGGCAGGGGTAACAATGAGCAGTTCTTC. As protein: CASSLRAGRGNNEQFF.

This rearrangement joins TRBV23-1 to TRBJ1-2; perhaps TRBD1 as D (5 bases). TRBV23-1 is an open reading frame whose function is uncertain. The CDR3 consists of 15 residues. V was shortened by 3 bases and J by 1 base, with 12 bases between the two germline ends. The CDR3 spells CASSHQGENNYGYTF. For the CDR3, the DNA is TGCGCCAGCAGTCATCAGGGCGAGAATAACTATGGCTACACCTTC.

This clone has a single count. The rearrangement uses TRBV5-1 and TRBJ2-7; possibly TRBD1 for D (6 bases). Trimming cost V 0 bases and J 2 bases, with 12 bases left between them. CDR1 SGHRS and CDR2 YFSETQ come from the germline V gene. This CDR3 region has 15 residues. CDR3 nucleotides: TGCGCCAGCAGCTTGGGGGGGACAAAACCCTACGAGCAGTACTTC. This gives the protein CASSLGGTKPYEQYF. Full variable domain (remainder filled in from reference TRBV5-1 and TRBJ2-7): KAGVTQTPRYLIKTRGQQVTLSCSPISGHRSVSWYQQTPGQGLQFLFEYFSETQRNKGNFPGRFSGRQFSNSRSEMNVSTLELGDSALYLCASSLGGTKPYEQYFGPGTRLTVT.

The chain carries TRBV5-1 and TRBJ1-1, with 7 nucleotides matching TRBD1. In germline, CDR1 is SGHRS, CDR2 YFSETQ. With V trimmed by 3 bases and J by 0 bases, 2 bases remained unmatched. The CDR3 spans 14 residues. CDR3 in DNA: TGCGCCAGCAGCTCACAGGGGTTGAACACTGAAGCTTTCTTT. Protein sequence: CASSSQGLNTEAFF.